This TCR beta chain came from a study of cytomegalovirus exposure and HLA in healthy donors. Study background: The roughly 120 million unique TCR beta sequences, from around 200 million T cells, were found by an earlier analysis. Out of several hundred genotyped donors, 81% belonged to the Caucasian-associated ancestry cluster. General study findings and limits: For TCR beta chains, V- and J-gene trimming was later linked to a missense DCLRE1C variant. Later analysis found that TCR beta chains associated with HLA were more clonally expanded than other, equally common chains.

J gave up 3 bases and V 5 bases, and 6 bases lay outside the gene matches. The germline V gene has CDR1 MDHEN and CDR2 SYDVKM. The CDR3 is made up of 14 amino acids. The primer mix had 60 Vbeta and 13 Jbeta primers. Generated by immunoSEQ multiplex PCR, the TCRdb table keeps only in-frame clones and is missing some. Here the sample spans 140,000 to 150,000 clones, 80% to 85% being singletons. On this clone: Its antigen remains unknown.

This receptor was identified in a male donor in good health and CMV-seronegative. This chain connects TRBV28 to TRBJ1-2, with 7 bases lining up with TRBD1. Source material: PBMCs. The CDR3 DNA follows: TGTGCCAGCAGTACAACAGGGGCCTACTATGGCTACACCTTC. Encoded protein: CASSTTGAYYGYTF.